The clone carrying this T cell receptor beta chain was seen repeatedly, ten times or more. Unique molecular identifiers were incorporated when the TCRbeta library was constructed. TCRdb called the PCR reads again in MiXCR, with one record for every CDR3 protein. The sample has 70,000 to 95,000 distinct CDR3 sequences, 12% seen once. CDR3 length equals 14 residues. Germline V gene lookup returns CDR1 MGHRA and CDR2 YSYEKL. Deletions cut 0 bases from V and 2 bases from J, with 4 bases between. This sample is part of a study of T-cell reconstitution after alpha-beta-depleted transplantation in children. The TCR was taken from a human donor who donated a stem cell graft to a child with inherited bone marrow failure. The V gene is TRBV4-1, the J gene TRBJ2-2; the D is unclear. The sequencing used PBMCs from the stem cell graft donor, collected from the stem cell graft. CDR3 region: CASSQDSNTGELFF. CDR3 sequence (DNA): TGCGCCAGCAGCCAAGATTCAAACACCGGGGAGCTGTTTTTT.